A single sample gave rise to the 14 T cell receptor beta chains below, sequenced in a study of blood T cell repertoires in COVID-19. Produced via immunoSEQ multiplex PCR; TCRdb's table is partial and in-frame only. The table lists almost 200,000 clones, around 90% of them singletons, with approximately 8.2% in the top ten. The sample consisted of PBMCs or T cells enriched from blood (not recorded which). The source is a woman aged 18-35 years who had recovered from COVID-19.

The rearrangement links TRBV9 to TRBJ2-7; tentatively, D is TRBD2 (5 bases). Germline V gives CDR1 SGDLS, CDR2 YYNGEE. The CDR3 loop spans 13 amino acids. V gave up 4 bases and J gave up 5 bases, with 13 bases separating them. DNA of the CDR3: TGTGCCAGCAGCCCCACCTCCGGGGACGAGCAGTACTTC. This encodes CASSPTSGDEQYF.

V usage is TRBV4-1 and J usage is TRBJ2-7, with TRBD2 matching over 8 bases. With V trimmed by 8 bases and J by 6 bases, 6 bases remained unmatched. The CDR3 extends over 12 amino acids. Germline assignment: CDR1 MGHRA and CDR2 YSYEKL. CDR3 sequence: CASSREGGEQYF. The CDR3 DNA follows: TGCGCCAGCTCACGGGAGGGAGGCGAGCAGTACTTC.

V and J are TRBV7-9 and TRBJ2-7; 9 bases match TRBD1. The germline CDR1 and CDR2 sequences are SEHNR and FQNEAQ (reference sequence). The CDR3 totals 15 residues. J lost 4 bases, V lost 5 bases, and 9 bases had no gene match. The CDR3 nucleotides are TGTGCCAGCAGCCCCCCACAGGGGGCCCAATACGAGCAGTACTTC. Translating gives CASSPPQGAQYEQYF.

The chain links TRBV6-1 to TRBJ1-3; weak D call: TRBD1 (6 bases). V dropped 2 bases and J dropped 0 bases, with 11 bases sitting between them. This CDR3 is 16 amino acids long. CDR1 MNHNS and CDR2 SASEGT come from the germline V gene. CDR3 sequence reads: CASSEIFRGSGNTIYF. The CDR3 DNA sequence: TGTGCCAGCAGTGAAATATTCAGGGGCTCTGGAAACACCATATATTTT.

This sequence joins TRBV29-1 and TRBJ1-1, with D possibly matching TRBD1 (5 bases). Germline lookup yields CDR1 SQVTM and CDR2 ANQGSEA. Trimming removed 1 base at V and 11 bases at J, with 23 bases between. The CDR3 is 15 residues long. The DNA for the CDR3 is TGCAGCGTTGAAGGGCAGGGCATTGGGCAAGTCGAGGCTTTCTTT. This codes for CSVEGQGIGQVEAFF.

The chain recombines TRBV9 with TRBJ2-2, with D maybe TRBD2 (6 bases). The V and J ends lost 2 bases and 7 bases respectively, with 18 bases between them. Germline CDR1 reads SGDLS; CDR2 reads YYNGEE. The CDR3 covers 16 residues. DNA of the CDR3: TGTGCCAGCAGCGTTTCCCAATGGGAGGTGGGCGGGGAGCTGTTTTTT. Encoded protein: CASSVSQWEVGGELFF.

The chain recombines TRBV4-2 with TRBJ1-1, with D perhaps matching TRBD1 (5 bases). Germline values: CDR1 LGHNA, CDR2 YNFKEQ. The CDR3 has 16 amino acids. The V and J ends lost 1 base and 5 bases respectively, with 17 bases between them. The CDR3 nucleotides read TGTGCCAGCAGCCAAGTGATTCGGCAGGGCCGGACTGAAGCTTTCTTT. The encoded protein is CASSQVIRQGRTEAFF.

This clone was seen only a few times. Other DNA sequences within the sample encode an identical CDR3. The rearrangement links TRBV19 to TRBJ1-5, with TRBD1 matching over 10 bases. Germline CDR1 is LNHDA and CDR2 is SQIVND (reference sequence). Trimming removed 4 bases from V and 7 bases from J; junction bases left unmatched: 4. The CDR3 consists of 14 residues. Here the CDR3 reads CASSTGTGEQPQHF. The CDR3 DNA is TGTGCCAGTAGTACCGGGACAGGGGAACAGCCCCAGCATTTT.

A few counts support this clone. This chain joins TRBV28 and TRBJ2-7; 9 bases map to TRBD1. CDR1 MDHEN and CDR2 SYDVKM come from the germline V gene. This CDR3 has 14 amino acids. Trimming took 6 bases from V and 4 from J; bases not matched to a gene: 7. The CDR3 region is CASRTGQGLYEQYF. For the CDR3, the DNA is TGTGCCAGCAGGACGGGACAGGGATTATACGAGCAGTACTTC.

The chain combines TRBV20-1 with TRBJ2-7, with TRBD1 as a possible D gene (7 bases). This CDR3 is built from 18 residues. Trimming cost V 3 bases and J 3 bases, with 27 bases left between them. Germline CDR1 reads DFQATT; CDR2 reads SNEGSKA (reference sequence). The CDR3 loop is CSASGPDRLGLGYYEQYF. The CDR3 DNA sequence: TGCAGTGCTAGTGGCCCGGACAGGCTGGGACTGGGGTACTACGAGCAGTACTTC.

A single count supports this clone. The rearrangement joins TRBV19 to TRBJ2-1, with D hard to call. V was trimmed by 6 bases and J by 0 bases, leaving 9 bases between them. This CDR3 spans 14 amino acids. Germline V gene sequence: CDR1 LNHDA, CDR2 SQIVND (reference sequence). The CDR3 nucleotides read TGTGCCAGTAGCCTGAGTAGCTCCTACAATGAGCAGTTCTTC. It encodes CASSLSSSYNEQFF.

The CDR3 sequence is CAWSETGLLNEKLFF. The CDR3 coding sequence is TGTGCCTGGAGTGAAACAGGGTTACTAAATGAAAAACTGTTTTTT. The genes are TRBV30 and TRBJ1-4, with D possibly being TRBD1 (6 bases). Germline CDR1 is GTSNPN and CDR2 is SVGIG (reference sequence). Trimming took 1 base from V and 5 from J, leaving 14 bases between them. CDR3 size: 15 residues. Variable domain in full (rest from reference TRBV30 and TRBJ1-4): SQTIHQWPATLVQPVGSPLSLECTVEGTSNPNLYWYRQAAGRGLQLLFYSVGIGQISSEVPQNLSASRPQDRQFILSSKKLLLSDSGFYLCAWSETGLLNEKLFFGSGTQLSVL.

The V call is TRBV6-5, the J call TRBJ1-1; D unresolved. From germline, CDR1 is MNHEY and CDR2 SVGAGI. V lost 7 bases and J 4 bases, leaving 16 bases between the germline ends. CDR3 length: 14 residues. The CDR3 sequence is CASTYHRDRTEAFF. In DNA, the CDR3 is TGTGCCAGCACCTATCATCGGGATCGCACTGAAGCTTTCTTT.

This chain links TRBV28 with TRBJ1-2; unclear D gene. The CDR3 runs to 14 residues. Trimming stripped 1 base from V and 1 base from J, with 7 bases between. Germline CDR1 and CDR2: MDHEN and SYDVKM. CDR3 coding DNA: TGTGCCAGCAGTTTATTTGCCAGTAACTATGGCTACACCTTC. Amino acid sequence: CASSLFASNYGYTF.